These 32 T cell receptor beta chains were all obtained from the same sample, sequenced in a study of beta chain features in type 1 diabetes. The entirety of the isolated RNA underwent reverse transcription, so expressed TCRB transcripts were sequenced. Repertoires were generated with immunoSEQ multiplex PCR, while TCRdb's copy carries only in-frame clones and drops some. The table includes 450,000 or so clones, roughly an eighth detected once. The sample was naive CD4+ T cells from blood. All receptors come from a young woman in good health.

This clone was counted only a few times. The J gene is TRBJ2-1, the V gene TRBV19; D is undetermined. CDR3 size: 14 residues. CDR1 is LNHDA, CDR2 SQIVND, per germline (reference sequence). Trimming removed 6 bases from V and 2 bases from J, with 11 bases in between. The CDR3, as DNA: TGTGCCAGTAGCGACTCCGGAGCCTACAATGAGCAGTTCTTC. Residues: CASSDSGAYNEQFF.

This clone was seen a few times. This chain links TRBV29-1 with TRBJ2-2; TRBD2 matches at 10 bases. Germline V gene sequence: CDR1 SQVTM, CDR2 ANQGSEA. J gave up 4 bases and V 3 bases, and 2 bases lay outside the gene matches. The CDR3 covers 14 residues. CDR3 in amino acids: CSVDLAGVTGELFF. The CDR3 region has the DNA TGCAGCGTTGACCTAGCGGGAGTCACCGGGGAGCTGTTTTTT.

V and J are TRBV20-1 and TRBJ1-2, with a possible D match to TRBD1 (5 bases). Germline CDR1 reads DFQATT; CDR2 reads SNEGSKA (reference sequence). CDR3 length: 11 residues. CDR3 region: CILGQGLGYTF. The DNA for the CDR3 is TGCATCCTGGGGCAGGGCCTCGGCTACACCTTC.

A few counts support this clone. The rearrangement links TRBV30 to TRBJ2-7, with 8 bases fitting TRBD2. CDR3 size: 14 residues. Germline V gene sequence: CDR1 GTSNPN, CDR2 SVGIG (reference sequence). The V segment lost 3 bases and the J segment 0 bases; nucleotides outside the gene matches: 4. In DNA form, the CDR3 reads TGTGCCTGGAGCCCGGGAGGGGTCTCCTACGAGCAGTACTTC. This translates into CAWSPGGVSYEQYF.

This clone appeared many times. The genes are TRBV15 and TRBJ2-4, with D uncertain. The V and J ends lost 3 bases and 9 bases respectively, with 9 bases between them. CDR1 is LNHNV and CDR2 is YYDKDF in the germline V gene (reference sequence). The CDR3 is made up of 12 amino acids. CDR3 in amino acids: CATSRDQGIQYF. CDR3 coding DNA: TGTGCCACCAGCAGGGATCAAGGCATTCAGTACTTC.

This clone has more than one count but fewer than ten. This chain joins TRBV30 and TRBJ1-1; the match to TRBD1 covers 9 bases. The CDR3 is 12 amino acids. Germline CDR1 is GTSNPN and CDR2 is SVGIG (reference sequence). This CDR3 is CVSRDRANEAFF. CDR3 sequence (DNA): TGTGTGTCCCGGGACAGGGCAAACGAAGCTTTCTTT.

The table lists this clone with a few counts. The rearrangement uses TRBV7-9 and TRBJ2-1; D is uncertain. The V end was cut by 1 base, the J end by 0 bases, with 7 bases between. Germline CDR1 reads SEHNR; CDR2 reads FQNEAQ (reference sequence). The CDR3 runs to 15 residues. CDR3 nucleotides: TGTGCCAGCAGCTTAGTCAGTTACTCCTACAATGAGCAGTTCTTC. Translated: CASSLVSYSYNEQFF.

J is TRBJ2-4 and V is TRBV7-8, with 8 bases that match TRBD2. The CDR3 sequence is 18 residues long. CDR1 SGHVS and CDR2 FQNEAQ come from the germline V gene. V trimming: 2 bases; J trimming: 5 bases; junction bases outside the gene matches: 14. The CDR3 DNA sequence: TGTGCCAGCAGCTTATGGGCTAGCGGGCGATCCGCCCAAAACATTCAGTACTTC. Its translation: CASSLWASGRSAQNIQYF.

The sample holds a few counts of this clone. Other DNA sequences from this sample encode an identical CDR3 as well. The V gene is TRBV20-1, the J gene TRBJ1-2; D is unclear. Germline CDR1 is DFQATT and CDR2 is SNEGSKA (reference sequence). This CDR3 has 11 residues. The germline V and J ends were trimmed by 2 bases and 3 bases, with 4 bases remaining between them. CDR3 sequence reads: CSARTDYGYTF. The DNA of the CDR3 is TGCAGTGCTAGAACGGACTATGGCTACACCTTC.

This chain joins TRBV4-1 and TRBJ2-5, with 7 bases lining up with TRBD1. With V trimmed by 5 bases and J by 5 bases, 8 bases remained unmatched. The CDR3 has 14 residues. Germline CDR1 MGHRA, CDR2 YSYEKL. CDR3 sequence: CASSGRQGWETQYF. In DNA form, the CDR3 reads TGCGCCAGCAGCGGACGACAGGGTTGGGAGACCCAGTACTTC.

The gene calls are TRBV19 and TRBJ2-1; 10 positions agree with TRBD2. CDR3 length: 16 residues. Germline CDR1 LNHDA, CDR2 SQIVND (reference sequence). V lost 4 bases and J lost 6; bases outside the gene matches: 9. The CDR3 region has the DNA TGTGCCAGTAGTAATCCGGGACTAGCGACAGGCAATGAGCAGTTCTTC. Translating gives CASSNPGLATGNEQFF. The entire variable domain, with the rest obtained from reference TRBV19 and TRBJ2-1, is as follows: DGGITQSPKYLFRKEGQNVTLSCEQNLNHDAMYWYRQDPGQGLRLIYYSQIVNDFQKGDIAEGYSVSREKKESFPLTVTSAQKNPTAFYLCASSNPGLATGNEQFFGPGTRLTVL.

This clone was seen more than once but under ten times. The genes are TRBV7-9 and TRBJ2-3; 11 bases align to TRBD2. Losses at the gene ends were 6 bases for V and 1 base for J; bases not matched to a gene: 12. CDR3 size: 18 residues. CDR1 is SEHNR, CDR2 FQNEAQ, per germline (reference sequence). The CDR3 coding sequence is TGTGCCAGCAGATACCCCCCGGGACTAGCGGACCGCACAGATACGCAGTATTTT. It yields the protein CASRYPPGLADRTDTQYF.

This clone was seen a handful of times. The chain joins TRBV9 to TRBJ1-1; tentatively, D is TRBD1 (5 bases). Trimming left V 0 bases short and J 4 bases short, with 10 bases between. The germline V gene encodes CDR1 SGDLS and CDR2 YYNGEE. The CDR3 runs to 14 residues. The CDR3 loop reads CASSVEGYATEAFF. CDR3 DNA: TGTGCCAGCAGCGTAGAGGGGTACGCCACTGAAGCTTTCTTT. The variable domain in full, with the rest retrieved from reference TRBV9 and TRBJ1-1, is DSGVTQTPKHLITATGQRVTLRCSPRSGDLSVYWYQQSLDQGLQFLIQYYNGEERAKGNILERFSAQQFPDLHSELNLSSLELGDSALYFCASSVEGYATEAFFGQGTRLTVV.

The V call is TRBV27, the J call TRBJ2-1; no clear D. Trimming left V 5 bases short and J 0 bases short, with 5 bases between. The germline gives CDR1 MNHEY, CDR2 SMNVEV (reference sequence). This CDR3 spans 13 amino acids. The CDR3 DNA reads as TGTGCCAGCAGTAGGAGCTCCTACAATGAGCAGTTCTTC. This translates into CASSRSSYNEQFF.

The chain uses TRBV5-4 and TRBJ2-5; weak D call: TRBD1 (6 bases). Germline V gene sequence: CDR1 SGHNT, CDR2 YYREEE (reference sequence). The CDR3 sequence is 13 residues long. The germline V and J ends were trimmed by 4 bases and 4 bases, with 11 bases remaining between them. CDR3 region: CASSHRERETQYF. DNA for the CDR3: TGTGCCAGCAGCCACAGGGAGCGAGAGACCCAGTACTTC.

The chain joins TRBV7-9 to TRBJ1-1, with 8 bases that match TRBD1. Germline CDR1 SEHNR, CDR2 FQNEAQ (reference sequence). With 0 bases clipped from V and 2 bases from J, the junction kept 8 bases outside the gene matches. The CDR3 extends over 17 amino acids. As DNA, the CDR3 is TGTGCCAGCAGCTTAGCGCTCGGGACAGGACGAAACACTGAAGCTTTCTTT. This translates into CASSLALGTGRNTEAFF.

The genes are TRBV2 and TRBJ1-2, with 8 bases aligning to TRBD1. There are 14 residues in the CDR3. From germline, CDR1 is SNHLY and CDR2 FYNNEI. The ends lost 7 bases at V and 1 base at J; junction bases unmatched: 5. The CDR3 DNA is TGTGCCAGCAATCCGGACAGGGATAACTATGGCTACACCTTC. Residues: CASNPDRDNYGYTF. Full variable domain (remainder filled in from reference TRBV2 and TRBJ1-2): EPEVTQTPSHQVTQMGQEVILRCVPISNHLYFYWYRQILGQKVEFLVSFYNNEISEKSEIFDDQFSVERPDGSNFTLKIRSTKLEDSAMYFCASNPDRDNYGYTFGSGTRLTVV.

This clone was observed a handful of times. The chain is built from TRBV9 and TRBJ1-2; D gene unclear. V was clipped by 4 bases and J by 4 bases, with 17 bases between them. The length of the CDR3 is 15 residues. From germline, CDR1 is SGDLS and CDR2 YYNGEE. The CDR3 region has the DNA TGTGCCAGCAGCCCCGAAACTGGGTCCGGCTATGGCTACACCTTC. Its protein is CASSPETGSGYGYTF.

In this sample, this clone turned up a few times. The CDR3 protein is CASSQGQGARVTETQYF. The CDR3 DNA reads TGCGCCAGCAGCCAAGGCCAGGGGGCGCGAGTGACGGAGACCCAGTACTTC. The J gene is TRBJ2-5, the V gene TRBV4-3, with 8 bases identical to TRBD1. The CDR3 is 17 residues long. Looked up from germline, CDR1 is LGHNA and CDR2 is YSLEER. The trim removed 1 base at V and 5 bases at J, leaving 12 bases unmatched.

This clone has just a few counts. V usage is TRBV7-3 and J usage is TRBJ2-3; 7 nucleotides match TRBD2. Germline V CDR1 and CDR2: SGHTA, FQGTGA. V lost 2 bases, J lost 7 bases, and 3 bases stayed unmatched. This CDR3 comprises 13 residues. The CDR3 sequence: CASSLASGNTQYF. For the CDR3, the DNA is TGTGCCAGCAGCTTAGCTAGCGGAAATACGCAGTATTTT.

This chain connects TRBV2 to TRBJ2-7, with D perhaps TRBD1 (6 bases). Between the trimmed V and J ends, which lost 5 bases and 3 bases, there was a span of 11 bases. Germline V gene lookup returns CDR1 SNHLY and CDR2 FYNNEI. The CDR3 contains 13 residues. CDR3 in DNA: TGTGCCAGCAGTCAGAGACAGGTCTACGAGCAGTACGTC. Translation gives CASSQRQVYEQYV.

This clone was seen more than once but under ten times. V gene TRBV4-2 combines with J gene TRBJ2-6, with D possibly TRBD2 on 6 matching bases. Per germline, CDR1 LGHNA and CDR2 YNFKEQ. V dropped 1 base and J dropped 12 bases, with 13 bases sitting between them. CDR3 length: 14 residues. The CDR3 reads CASSQGGLSGVLTF. Here the CDR3 DNA reads TGTGCCAGCAGCCAAGGAGGACTTAGCGGCGTCCTGACTTTC.

This clone was found a few times. This chain links TRBV18 with TRBJ2-5; D gene ambiguous. Looked up from germline, CDR1 is KGHSH and CDR2 is LQKENI. V lost 2 bases, J lost 1 base, and 8 bases lay in between. The CDR3 covers 14 residues. In DNA, the CDR3 is TGTGCCAGCTCACCATTTACAGCCCAAGAGACCCAGTACTTC. This codes for CASSPFTAQETQYF.

The chain uses TRBV4-3 and TRBJ2-4; 7 nucleotides match TRBD1. Germline CDR1 LGHNA, CDR2 YSLEER. V lost 4 bases to trimming and J lost 6 bases; unmatched junction nucleotides: 18. There are 18 residues in the CDR3. CDR3 region: CASSPRARDLQGRNIQYF. The CDR3, as DNA: TGCGCCAGCAGCCCAAGAGCCCGCGATTTACAGGGGCGAAACATTCAGTACTTC.

This clone was seen more than once but under ten times. The rearrangement links TRBV7-2 to TRBJ2-5, with D perhaps matching TRBD1 (6 bases). CDR1 SGHTA and CDR2 FQGNSA come from the germline V gene. This CDR3 has 14 amino acids. V was clipped by 5 bases and J by 5 bases, with 15 bases between them. DNA of the CDR3: TGTGCCAGCAGCCCTCAGGGGCGTGGGGAGACCCAGTACTTC. It is translated as CASSPQGRGETQYF.

This clone has just a few counts. The chain employs TRBV11-3 and TRBJ1-2; D remains unclear. Germline CDR1 reads SGHNT; CDR2 reads YENEEA. With 3 bases removed from V and 5 bases from J, the gap between germline ends came to 10 bases. The CDR3 has 13 residues. CDR3 nucleotides: TGTGCCAGCAGCTTTCCTCCGCGGTATGGCTACACCTTC. Its translation: CASSFPPRYGYTF. Together with reference TRBV11-3 and TRBJ1-2, the CDR3 gives the full variable domain: EAGVVQSPRYKIIEKKQPVAFWCNPISGHNTLYWYLQNLGQGPELLIRYENEEAVDDSQLPKDRFSAERLKGVDSTLKIQPAELGDSAVYLCASSFPPRYGYTFGSGTRLTVV.

This clone came up a few times. The chain couples TRBV18 to TRBJ2-5; D is unresolved. This CDR3 is built from 13 residues. The V end was cut by 2 bases, the J end by 5 bases, with 9 bases between. The germline CDR1 and CDR2 sequences are KGHSH and LQKENI. CDR3 in amino acids: CASSPGPLETQYF. The CDR3 DNA follows: TGTGCCAGCTCACCAGGCCCATTGGAGACCCAGTACTTC.

This clone showed up just a few times. The chain carries TRBV9 and TRBJ2-3; 14 bases match TRBD2. V lost 5 bases and J lost 2; bases outside the gene matches: 7. Germline V gene lookup returns CDR1 SGDLS and CDR2 YYNGEE. The length of the CDR3 is 17 residues. CDR3 region: CASSRLAGGSYTDTQYF. The CDR3 nucleotides are TGTGCCAGCAGTCGACTAGCGGGAGGGTCATACACAGATACGCAGTATTTT. Drawing the rest from reference TRBV9 and TRBJ2-3, the complete variable domain is DSGVTQTPKHLITATGQRVTLRCSPRSGDLSVYWYQQSLDQGLQFLIQYYNGEERAKGNILERFSAQQFPDLHSELNLSSLELGDSALYFCASSRLAGGSYTDTQYFGPGTRLTVL.

The genes are TRBV5-1 and TRBJ2-5; D may correspond to TRBD1 or TRBD2 (6 bases each). Germline V CDR1 and CDR2: SGHRS, YFSETQ. The CDR3 covers 14 residues. Trimming cost V 4 bases and J 2 bases, with 12 bases left between them. The CDR3 DNA follows: TGCGCCAGCAGCCCGGGGGCGGCGCAAGAGACCCAGTACTTC. As protein: CASSPGAAQETQYF.

This chain uses TRBV11-3 with TRBJ2-7, with a weak D call TRBD1 (5 bases). This CDR3 contains 14 residues. Trimming shortened V by 1 base and J by 1 base, and 8 bases separated the two germline ends. The germline CDR1 and CDR2 sequences are SGHNT and YENEEA. Written as DNA, the CDR3 is TGTGCCAGCAGCTTAGTTACAGGATCCTACGAGCAGTACTTC. It is translated as CASSLVTGSYEQYF.

The V gene is TRBV28, the J gene TRBJ2-1; weak D call: TRBD1 (6 bases). Germline values: CDR1 MDHEN, CDR2 SYDVKM. The CDR3 is 16 amino acids. Trimming stripped 4 bases from V and 4 bases from J, with 17 bases between. The chain's CDR3 is CASSSRPKGVYNEQFF. The CDR3 nucleotides are TGTGCCAGCAGTTCCCGCCCCAAGGGGGTATACAATGAGCAGTTCTTC.

This clone was picked up a small number of times. V usage is TRBV9 and J usage is TRBJ2-7; 9 positions match TRBD2. The CDR3 has 17 amino acids. With 0 bases clipped from V and 4 bases from J, the junction kept 11 bases outside the gene matches. Germline values: CDR1 SGDLS, CDR2 YYNGEE. CDR3 DNA sequence: TGTGCCAGCAGCGTAGATCCCGGTAGCGGGAGAATGTACGAGCAGTACTTC. Protein: CASSVDPGSGRMYEQYF.